This T cell receptor (beta chain) was documented in a study of CD8+CD57+ T cells in acquired aplastic anemia. Overall study: When averaged, DNA from sorted CD4+ and CD8+ cells came to approximately 3 ug. General study results and limits: Researchers report that fewer than 30 CD8+ CDR3 sequences appeared in both patients and controls.

A remark on this clonotype: Its matching antigen is unknown.

After removal of 3 bases from V and 3 bases from J, the junction contained 10 bases not matched to a gene. CDR3 length: 17 residues. CDR1 and CDR2 (germline): LGHNA, YSLEER. CD8+CD57+ cell expansion had been shown by flow cytometry in patients chosen for sequencing. Template material for TCR beta VDJ and CDR3 profiling consisted of genomic DNA. TCRdb re-called the reads with MiXCR, one entry per CDR3 protein. The sample consists of roughly 180,000 distinct CDR3 sequences, around 50% of them appearing once. This TCR derives from a human donor with aplastic anemia. The chain recombines TRBV4-3 with TRBJ2-3; TRBD2 matches at 9 bases. The material sequenced was sorted CD4+, CD8+, or CD8+CD57+ T cells (not recorded which) from PBMCs. This CDR3 is CASSHASGGGATDTQYF. The CDR3, as DNA: TGCGCCAGCAGCCACGCTTCTGGCGGGGGGGCGACAGATACGCAGTATTTT.